This T cell receptor beta chain was retrieved from a study of T cell responses to AZD1222 COVID-19 vaccine. Overall study: Pooled samples include second doses given at about 4 or 12 weeks.

General study results and limits: Nearly half of the spike-specific TCRs reportedly recognize variant regions that carry no mutations. Among the donors, most were white British and more were female, and clonal diversity was possibly underestimated. Repertoire sampling happened only post peak T cell response.

A remark on this clone: The target antigen is unknown.

The germline gives CDR1 MNHEY, CDR2 SVGAGI. The CDR3 runs 14 residues. V lost 6 bases, J lost 7 bases, and 5 bases stayed unmatched. Clones were read by immunoSEQ multiplex PCR, and TCRdb kept only the in-frame ones, dropping some. The data contain some 120,000 clones, 87% of them singletons. This specimen was peripheral blood, taken on day 0 of AZD1222 vaccination. The chain recombines TRBV6-5 with TRBJ1-6; 8 nucleotides line up with TRBD1. This TCR derives from an adult in good health. CDR3 sequence (DNA): TGTGCCAGCAGCCGCAGGGGGCTGAATTCACCCCTCCACTTT. This gives the protein CASSRRGLNSPLHF.